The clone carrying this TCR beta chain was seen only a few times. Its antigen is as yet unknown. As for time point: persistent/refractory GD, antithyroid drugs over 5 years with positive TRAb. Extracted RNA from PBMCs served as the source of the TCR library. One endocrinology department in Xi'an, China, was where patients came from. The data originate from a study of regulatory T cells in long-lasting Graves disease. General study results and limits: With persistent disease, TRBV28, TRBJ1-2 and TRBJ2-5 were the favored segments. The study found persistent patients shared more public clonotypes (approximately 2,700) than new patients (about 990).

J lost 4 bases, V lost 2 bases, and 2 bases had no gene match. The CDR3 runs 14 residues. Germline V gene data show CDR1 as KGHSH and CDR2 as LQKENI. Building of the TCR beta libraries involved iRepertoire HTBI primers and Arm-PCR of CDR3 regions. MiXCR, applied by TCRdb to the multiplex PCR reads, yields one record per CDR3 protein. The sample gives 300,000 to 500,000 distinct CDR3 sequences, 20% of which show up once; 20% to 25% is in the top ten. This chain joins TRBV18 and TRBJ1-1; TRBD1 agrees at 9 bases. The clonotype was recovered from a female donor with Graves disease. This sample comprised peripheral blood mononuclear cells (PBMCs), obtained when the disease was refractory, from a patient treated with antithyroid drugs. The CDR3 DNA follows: TGTGCCAGCTCACCAGAGACAGGGGGCACTGAAGCTTTCTTT. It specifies CASSPETGGTEAFF.